This TCR beta chain stems from a study of T cell responses to AZD1222 COVID-19 vaccine. The germline V gene encodes CDR1 SGHTA and CDR2 FQGNSA. The length of the CDR3 is 14 residues. Trimming shortened V by 4 bases and J by 7 bases, and 13 bases separated the two germline ends. Sequenced by immunoSEQ multiplex PCR; TCRdb stores in-frame clones only, minus some. Seen here are over 120,000 clones, 92% observed once, and the top ten hold more than 5%. The clonotype originates from an adult in good health. The chain is built from TRBV7-2 and TRBJ1-4, with D hard to call. Material: peripheral blood, obtained on day 0 of AZD1222 vaccination. CDR3 sequence: CASSSNWRSEKLFF. The CDR3, as DNA: TGTGCCAGCAGCTCTAACTGGAGGAGTGAAAAACTGTTTTTT.